The 21 T cell receptor beta chains below come from one sample, sequenced in a study of T-cell reconstitution after alpha-beta-depleted transplantation in children. The TCRbeta library incorporated unique molecular identifiers. TCRdb redid the calling of the PCR reads with MiXCR, one entry per CDR3 protein. The table lists approximately 420,000 distinct CDR3 sequences, around 9.9% of them singletons. The sequenced sample was PBMCs from the stem cell graft donor, obtained from the stem cell graft. The receptors derive from a human donor who donated a stem cell graft to a child with acute myeloid leukemia.

The chain is built from TRBV7-9 and TRBJ2-3; tentatively, D is TRBD1 (5 bases). Deletions cut 6 bases from V and 2 bases from J, with 9 bases between. The CDR3 consists of 13 residues. The germline CDR1 and CDR2 sequences are SEHNR and FQNEAQ (reference sequence). CDR3 in amino acids: CASRTDLTDTQYF. The CDR3 DNA reads as TGTGCCAGCAGGACAGACCTCACAGATACGCAGTATTTT.

The chain is built from TRBV7-2 and TRBJ2-7; 8 bases are shared with TRBD1. The CDR3 sequence is 14 residues long. V dropped 5 bases and J dropped 5; count of bases not matched to a gene: 8. The germline V gene has CDR1 SGHTA and CDR2 FQGNSA. CDR3 loop: CASSLSTGAHEQYF. In DNA form, the CDR3 reads TGTGCCAGCAGCCTTTCGACAGGGGCCCACGAGCAGTACTTC.

Ten or more counts support this clonotype. The chain recombines TRBV5-1 with TRBJ2-7; the match to TRBD2 covers 10 bases. V shed 1 base, J shed 4 bases, and the junction held 5 bases outside the gene matches. This CDR3 is built from 15 residues. Germline V gives CDR1 SGHRS, CDR2 YFSETQ. The CDR3 nucleotides are TGCGCCAGCAGCTTGACAGCGGGGGGGCGGTACGAGCAGTACGTC. Amino acids: CASSLTAGGRYEQYV.

This clonotype was seen only a few times. The V call is TRBV11-1, the J call TRBJ2-1, with 10 bases lining up with TRBD2. The V gene's germline CDR1 is SGHAT and CDR2 FQDESV (reference sequence). This CDR3 is 18 amino acids long. The trim removed 1 base at V and 4 bases at J, leaving 10 bases unmatched. The CDR3, as DNA: TGTGCCAGCAGCTTAGGGGGCGGGACTAGCGTGAAATACAATGAGCAGTTCTTC. Protein: CASSLGGGTSVKYNEQFF.

This clonotype was seen many times. V usage is TRBV20-1 and J usage is TRBJ2-5; perhaps D is TRBD1 or TRBD2 (5 bases each). CDR1 is DFQATT and CDR2 is SNEGSKA in the germline V gene (reference sequence). Deletions cut 5 bases from V and 5 bases from J, with 15 bases between. This CDR3 spans 13 amino acids. As DNA, the CDR3 is TGCAGTGCTTTACGGGACGCCGGGGAGACCCAGTACTTC. This codes for CSALRDAGETQYF.

This clonotype was counted between two and nine times. The chain joins TRBV5-6 to TRBJ2-5; no firm D call. Per germline, CDR1 SGHDT and CDR2 YYEEEE. This CDR3 has 16 residues. Trimming took off 2 bases at V and 3 bases at J, with 17 bases between the two ends. CDR3 residues: CASSFYYQNQKETQYF. The CDR3 DNA reads TGTGCCAGCAGCTTTTACTACCAGAATCAAAAAGAGACCCAGTACTTC.

This clonotype was seen only a few times. The CDR3 is CSALSGYTDTQYF. The CDR3 nucleotides are TGCAGTGCCCTGAGCGGTTACACAGATACGCAGTATTTT. This chain joins TRBV20-1 and TRBJ2-3, with TRBD2 as a possible D gene (5 bases). The CDR3 extends over 13 amino acids. V dropped 6 bases and J dropped 2 bases, with 12 bases sitting between them. CDR1 and CDR2 (germline): DFQATT, SNEGSKA (reference sequence).

This clonotype was seen more than once but under ten times. The V gene is TRBV29-1, the J gene TRBJ1-1; D remains unclear. V was trimmed by 4 bases and J by 0 bases, leaving 9 bases between them. Germline CDR1 reads SQVTM; CDR2 reads ANQGSEA. This CDR3 is 13 amino acids long. The CDR3 coding sequence is TGCAGCGTTGGGTTGAGTGTGAACACTGAAGCTTTCTTT. Its protein is CSVGLSVNTEAFF.

This clonotype was seen many times. The chain couples TRBV2 to TRBJ1-1; the match to TRBD1 covers 7 bases. CDR3 size: 13 residues. V was pared by 6 bases and J by 3 bases, with 4 bases of the junction left unmatched. Germline V gene sequence: CDR1 SNHLY, CDR2 FYNNEI. CDR3 protein: CASSPTGDTEAFF. Here the CDR3 DNA reads TGTGCCAGCAGCCCCACAGGGGACACTGAAGCTTTCTTT.

V usage is TRBV5-8 and J usage is TRBJ1-1, with no clear D. This CDR3 is 16 amino acids long. Germline CDR1 and CDR2: SGHTS and YDEGEE. Trimming pared 0 bases from V and 2 bases from J, leaving 14 bases between. The DNA for the CDR3 is TGTGCCAGCAGCTTGGCCACCGGCAAGACAAACACTGAAGCTTTCTTT. Translated, it gives CASSLATGKTNTEAFF.

The sample holds a few counts of this clonotype. The chain is built from TRBV3-1 and TRBJ2-5; D is perhaps TRBD2 (6 bases). CDR1 and CDR2 (germline): LGHDT, YNNKEL (reference sequence). This CDR3 has 17 amino acids. Deletions cut 1 base from V and 6 bases from J, with 21 bases between. In DNA form, the CDR3 reads TGTGCCAGCAGCCAAGTCGGGGCGGGACTGTTGGCGCAGACCCAGTACTTC. It yields the protein CASSQVGAGLLAQTQYF.

This clonotype was counted at least ten times. This chain uses TRBV19 with TRBJ1-5; D gene ambiguous. The germline gives CDR1 LNHDA, CDR2 SQIVND (reference sequence). The CDR3 consists of 17 residues. The V end was cut by 7 bases, the J end by 0 bases, with 19 bases between. The chain's CDR3 is CASTPLSKAYSNQPQHF. In DNA, the CDR3 is TGTGCCAGTACCCCCCTCTCGAAGGCTTATAGCAATCAGCCCCAGCATTTT.

This clonotype came up many times. Written as DNA, the CDR3 is TGTGCCAGCAGCCCCCGCGGGGGGCAGGACACTGAAGCTTTCTTT. Protein sequence: CASSPRGGQDTEAFF. The chain carries TRBV9 and TRBJ1-1, with D perhaps matching TRBD1 (6 bases). The CDR3 spans 15 residues. The V gene's germline CDR1 is SGDLS and CDR2 YYNGEE. V lost 4 bases and J lost 3, with 16 bases in between. The full variable domain, rest sourced from reference TRBV9 and TRBJ1-1, is DSGVTQTPKHLITATGQRVTLRCSPRSGDLSVYWYQQSLDQGLQFLIQYYNGEERAKGNILERFSAQQFPDLHSELNLSSLELGDSALYFCASSPRGGQDTEAFFGQGTRLTVV.

This clonotype was detected many times. V is TRBV29-1 and J is TRBJ2-3; D gene unclear. V was pared by 5 bases and J by 1 base, with 10 bases between. Germline V lookup: CDR1 SQVTM, CDR2 ANQGSEA. This CDR3 region has 13 residues. CDR3 loop: CSVTTDGTDTQYF. CDR3 DNA: TGCAGCGTTACCACAGATGGCACAGATACGCAGTATTTT.

The chain employs TRBV5-1 and TRBJ2-2; no reliable D call. The CDR3 has 15 amino acids. The V and J ends lost 2 bases and 3 bases respectively, with 11 bases between them. CDR1 SGHRS and CDR2 YFSETQ come from the germline V gene. This CDR3 is CASSLEKGYTGELFF. The CDR3 bases are TGCGCCAGCAGCTTAGAGAAGGGATACACCGGGGAGCTGTTTTTT. The whole variable domain, remainder taken from reference TRBV5-1 and TRBJ2-2, is KAGVTQTPRYLIKTRGQQVTLSCSPISGHRSVSWYQQTPGQGLQFLFEYFSETQRNKGNFPGRFSGRQFSNSRSEMNVSTLELGDSALYLCASSLEKGYTGELFFGEGSRLTVL.

V and J are TRBV29-1 and TRBJ1-1, with D hard to call. Deletions cut 7 bases from V and 3 bases from J, with 12 bases between. In germline, CDR1 is SQVTM, CDR2 ANQGSEA. The CDR3 runs 12 residues. CDR3 amino acids: CSAQEGYTEAFF. CDR3 sequence (DNA): TGCAGCGCCCAGGAAGGGTACACTGAAGCTTTCTTT.

The sample holds many counts of this clonotype. Written as DNA, the CDR3 is TGCAGCCCCCGAAAAGACAGCGGGAGAAACACGCAGTATTTT. Protein: CSPRKDSGRNTQYF. The V gene is TRBV20-1, the J gene TRBJ2-3; 8 positions agree with TRBD2. The CDR3 consists of 14 residues. Germline assignment: CDR1 DFQATT and CDR2 SNEGSKA (reference sequence).

The chain carries TRBV11-2 and TRBJ2-7; weak D call: TRBD1 (6 bases). In germline, CDR1 is SGHAT, CDR2 FQNNGV. V was cut by 3 bases and J by 7 bases, with 13 bases left in between. This CDR3 is built from 13 residues. The CDR3 bases are TGTGCCAGCAGCTTGAGGCAGGGGTTGGAGCAGTACTTC. Protein product: CASSLRQGLEQYF.

In this sample, this clonotype turned up a few times. This rearrangement joins TRBV9 to TRBJ2-5, with D unresolved. The CDR3 covers 16 residues. The germline V gene encodes CDR1 SGDLS and CDR2 YYNGEE. Deletions cut 0 bases from V and 1 base from J, with 13 bases between. CDR3 in DNA: TGTGCCAGCAGCGTAGTCCCCACAAACTCCCAAGAGACCCAGTACTTC. This sequence encodes CASSVVPTNSQETQYF.

V usage is TRBV6-2 or TRBV6-3 and J usage is TRBJ2-1, with TRBD1 matching 7 bases. This CDR3 comprises 15 residues. With 5 bases clipped from V and 4 bases from J, the junction kept 8 bases outside the gene matches. Germline CDR1 reads MNHEY; CDR2 reads SVGEGT. The CDR3 bases are TGTGCCAGCAGTGACCGGGACAGACCATACAATGAGCAGTTCTTC. Translating gives CASSDRDRPYNEQFF.

This clonotype was counted at least ten times. This chain joins TRBV20-1 and TRBJ2-1; 7 bases match TRBD2. With 7 bases clipped from V and 6 bases from J, the junction kept 9 bases outside the gene matches. Germline V CDR1 and CDR2: DFQATT, SNEGSKA (reference sequence). The CDR3 is 13 amino acids. The CDR3 is CSGMGLSLNEQFF. The DNA for the CDR3 is TGCAGTGGCATGGGACTATCCCTCAATGAGCAGTTCTTC.